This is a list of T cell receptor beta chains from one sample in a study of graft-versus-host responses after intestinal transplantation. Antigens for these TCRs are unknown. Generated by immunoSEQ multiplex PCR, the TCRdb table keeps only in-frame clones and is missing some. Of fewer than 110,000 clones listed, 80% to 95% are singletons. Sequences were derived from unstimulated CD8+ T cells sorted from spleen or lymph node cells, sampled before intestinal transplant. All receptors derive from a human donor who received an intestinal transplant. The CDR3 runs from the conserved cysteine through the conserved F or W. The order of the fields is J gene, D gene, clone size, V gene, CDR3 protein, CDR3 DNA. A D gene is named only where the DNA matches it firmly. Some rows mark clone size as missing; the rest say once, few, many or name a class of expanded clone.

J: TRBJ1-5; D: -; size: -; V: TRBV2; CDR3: CASTLWSPEDQHF; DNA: TGTGCCAGCACCCTTTGGAGCCCGGAGGACCAGCATTTT
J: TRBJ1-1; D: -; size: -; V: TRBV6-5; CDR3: CASSPTGGNTEAFF; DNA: TGTGCCAGCAGCCCTACGGGCGGGAACACTGAAGCTTTCTTT
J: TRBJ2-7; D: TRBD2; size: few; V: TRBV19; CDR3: CASSRVAGAYEQYF; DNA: TGTGCCAGTAGTAGGGTAGCGGGGGCCTACGAGCAGTACTTC
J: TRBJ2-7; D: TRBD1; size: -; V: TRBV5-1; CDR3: CASSPVPGQGGPLYEQYF; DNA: TGCGCCAGCAGCCCGGTCCCGGGACAGGGAGGGCCACTTTACGAGCAGTACTTC
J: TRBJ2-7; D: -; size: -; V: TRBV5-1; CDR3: CASSLPSSYEQYF; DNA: TGCGCCAGCAGCTTACCCAGCTCCTACGAGCAGTACTTC
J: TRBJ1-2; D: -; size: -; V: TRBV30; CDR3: CAWSRQKTNYGYTF; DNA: TGTGCCTGGAGCAGGCAGAAAACTAACTATGGCTACACCTTC
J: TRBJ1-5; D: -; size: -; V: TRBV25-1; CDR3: CASSDAVRGDQPQHF; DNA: TGTGCCAGCAGTGATGCCGTCCGGGGGGATCAGCCCCAGCATTTT
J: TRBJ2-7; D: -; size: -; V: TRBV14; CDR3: CASSQAGTAQYF; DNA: TGTGCCAGCAGCCAAGCTGGGACCGCCCAGTACTTC
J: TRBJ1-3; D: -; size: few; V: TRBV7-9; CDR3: CASIPAHREAAGNTIYF; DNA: TGTGCCAGCATCCCCGCCCACAGGGAGGCGGCTGGAAACACCATATATTTT
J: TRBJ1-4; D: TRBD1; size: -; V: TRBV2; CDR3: CASRESGQGFKKLFF; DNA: TGTGCCAGCCGGGAGTCCGGACAGGGCTTTAAAAAACTGTTTTTT
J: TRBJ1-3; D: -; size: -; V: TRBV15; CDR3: CATSRDLGRGNTIYF; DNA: TGTGCCACCAGCAGAGATCTCGGCAGGGGAAACACCATATATTTT
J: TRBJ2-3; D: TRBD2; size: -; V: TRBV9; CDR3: CASSVAGGGQIDTQYF; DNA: TGTGCCAGCAGCGTAGCCGGGGGGGGGCAGATAGATACGCAGTATTTT
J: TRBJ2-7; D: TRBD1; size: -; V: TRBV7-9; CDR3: CASSPPFGTGVPEQYF; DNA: TGTGCCAGCAGCCCGCCTTTTGGGACAGGGGTCCCCGAGCAGTACTTC
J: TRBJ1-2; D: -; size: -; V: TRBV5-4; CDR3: CASSFNRAIGGPYGYTF; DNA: TGTGCCAGCAGCTTTAACAGGGCAATTGGGGGTCCTTATGGCTACACCTTC
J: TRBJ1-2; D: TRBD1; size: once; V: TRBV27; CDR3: CASSLDRADGYTF; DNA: TGTGCCAGCAGTTTGGACAGGGCGGATGGCTACACCTTC
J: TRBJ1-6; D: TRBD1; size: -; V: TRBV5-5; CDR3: CASSLSGDRVNSPLHF; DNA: TGTGCCAGCAGCTTATCTGGGGACAGGGTGAATTCACCCCTCCACTTT
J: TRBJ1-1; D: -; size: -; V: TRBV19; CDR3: CASSIGGAGEAFF; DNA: TGTGCCAGTAGTATAGGCGGCGCGGGCGAAGCTTTCTTT
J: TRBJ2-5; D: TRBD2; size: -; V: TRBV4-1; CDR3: CASSQVGLGSGGNQETQYF; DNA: TGCGCCAGCAGCCAAGTAGGGTTAGGCAGCGGGGGGAACCAAGAGACCCAGTACTTC
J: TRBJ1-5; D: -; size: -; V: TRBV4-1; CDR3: CASSGGSNQPQHF; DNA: TGCGCCAGCAGCGGTGGTAGCAATCAGCCCCAGCATTTT
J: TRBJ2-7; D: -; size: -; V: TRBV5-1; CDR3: CASSQGTVSYEQYF; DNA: TGCGCCAGCAGCCAAGGTACGGTCTCCTACGAGCAGTACTTC